This T cell receptor beta chain was obtained from a study of cytomegalovirus exposure and HLA in healthy donors. In the study overall: A prior study identified 90 million to 120 million unique TCR beta sequences from 180 million or so T cells. A data release that came early held roughly 80 million unique TCRs from HLA-typed donors. Overall study results and limits: It was approximately 170 TCR beta chains that were listed as cytomegalovirus-associated.

Trimming removed 0 bases from V and 4 bases from J; junction bases left unmatched: 10. The CDR3 extends over 18 amino acids. Germline CDR1 reads LNHNV; CDR2 reads YYDKDF (reference sequence). Primers included in the PCR were 60 Vbeta and 13 Jbeta primers. Generated by immunoSEQ multiplex PCR, the TCRdb table keeps only in-frame clones and is missing some. This sample's table has more than 100,000 clones. On this clone: Antigen unknown.

This sequence originates from a middle-aged woman in good health and CMV-seronegative. The chain joins TRBV15 to TRBJ2-2; 8 nucleotides match TRBD1. Input material: PBMCs. The CDR3 DNA sequence: TGTGCCACCAGCAGAGAGAGCAGCAGGACAGGGCCCACCGGGGAGCTGTTTTTT. Amino acids: CATSRESSRTGPTGELFF.